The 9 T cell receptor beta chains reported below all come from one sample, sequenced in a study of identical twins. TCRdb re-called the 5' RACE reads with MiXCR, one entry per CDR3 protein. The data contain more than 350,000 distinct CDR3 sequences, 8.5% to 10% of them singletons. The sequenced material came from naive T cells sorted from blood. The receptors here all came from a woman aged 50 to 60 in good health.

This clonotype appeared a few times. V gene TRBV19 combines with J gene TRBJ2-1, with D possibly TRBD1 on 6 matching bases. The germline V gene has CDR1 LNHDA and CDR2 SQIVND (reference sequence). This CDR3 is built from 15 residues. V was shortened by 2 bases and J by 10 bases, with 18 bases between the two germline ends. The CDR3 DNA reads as TGTGCCAGTAGTATATACAGGGACGGACTGGGGGAGCAGTTCTTC. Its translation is CASSIYRDGLGEQFF.

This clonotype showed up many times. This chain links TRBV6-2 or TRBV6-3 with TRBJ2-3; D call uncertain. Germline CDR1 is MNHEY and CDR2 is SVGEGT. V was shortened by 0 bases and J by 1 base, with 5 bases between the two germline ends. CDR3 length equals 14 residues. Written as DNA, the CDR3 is TGTGCCAGCAGTTACTCCAGCGGCACAGATACGCAGTATTTT. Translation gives CASSYSSGTDTQYF.

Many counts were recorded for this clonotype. As DNA, the CDR3 is TGTGCCAGCAGCATTAGTGCCCGGACGGACACCTACAATGAGCAGTTCTTC. Translating gives CASSISARTDTYNEQFF. The V call is TRBV7-8, the J call TRBJ2-1; TRBD1 might be the D (5 bases). The V end lost 5 bases, the J end lost 2 bases, and 19 bases lay between the germline ends. The CDR3 length is 17 residues. CDR1 is SGHVS, CDR2 FQNEAQ, per germline.

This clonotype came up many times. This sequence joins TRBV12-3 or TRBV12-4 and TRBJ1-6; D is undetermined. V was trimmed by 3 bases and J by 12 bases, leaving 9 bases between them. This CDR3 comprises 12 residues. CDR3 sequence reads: CASSLKGLPLHF. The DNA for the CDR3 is TGTGCCAGCAGTTTGAAGGGCCTACCCCTCCACTTT.

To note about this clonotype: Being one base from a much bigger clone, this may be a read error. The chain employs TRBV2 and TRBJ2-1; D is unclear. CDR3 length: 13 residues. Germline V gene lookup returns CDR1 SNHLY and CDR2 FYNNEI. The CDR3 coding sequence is TGTGCCAGCAGTGTTGGTCTTTTCAATGACCAGTTCTTC. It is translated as CASSVGLFNDQFF.

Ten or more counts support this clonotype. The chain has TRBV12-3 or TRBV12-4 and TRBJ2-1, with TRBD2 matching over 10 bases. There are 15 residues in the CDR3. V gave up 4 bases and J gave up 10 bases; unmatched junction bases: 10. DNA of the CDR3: TGTGCCAGCAGTTCAACGGCTAGCGGGAGCGGGGAGCAGTTCTTC. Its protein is CASSSTASGSGEQFF.

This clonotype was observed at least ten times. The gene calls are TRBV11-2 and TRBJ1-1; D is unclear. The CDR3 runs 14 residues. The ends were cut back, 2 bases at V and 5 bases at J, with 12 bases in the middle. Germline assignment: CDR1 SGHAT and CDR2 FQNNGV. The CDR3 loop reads CASSLSQARTEAFF. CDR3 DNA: TGTGCCAGCAGCTTATCGCAGGCTAGGACTGAAGCTTTCTTT.

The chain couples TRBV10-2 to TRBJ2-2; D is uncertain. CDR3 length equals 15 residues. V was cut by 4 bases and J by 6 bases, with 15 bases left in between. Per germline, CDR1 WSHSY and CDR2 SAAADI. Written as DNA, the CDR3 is TGCGCCAGCAGTGCTAATCAGATTTACTCCGGGGAGCTGTTTTTT. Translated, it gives CASSANQIYSGELFF.

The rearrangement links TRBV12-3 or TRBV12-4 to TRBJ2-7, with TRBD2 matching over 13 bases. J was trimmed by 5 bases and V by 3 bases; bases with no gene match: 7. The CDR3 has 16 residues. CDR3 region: CASSFGLGLAGDEQYV. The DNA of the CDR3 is TGTGCCAGCAGTTTCGGTTTAGGACTAGCGGGAGACGAGCAGTACGTC.